One and the same sample provided the 17 T cell receptor beta chains below, sequenced in a study of T cell repertoires in cytomegalovirus infection. TCRdb re-called the reads through MiXCR, storing one row per CDR3 protein. The sample yields approximately 750,000 distinct CDR3 sequences, 35% seen once. Source material: PBMCs. These receptors were taken from a human donor in good health (CMV status not recorded). Some clones in this sample may be carry-over from other donors' samples.

The table lists this clonotype with a few counts. The chain carries TRBV2 and TRBJ2-2, with D tentatively TRBD2 (5 bases). The germline V and J ends were trimmed by 4 bases and 6 bases, with 9 bases remaining between them. Germline assignment: CDR1 SNHLY and CDR2 FYNNEI. The CDR3 is made up of 13 amino acids. As DNA, the CDR3 is TGTGCCAGCAGTGTATACGGGGCCGGGGAGCTGTTTTTT. This codes for CASSVYGAGELFF.

The V call is TRBV5-1, the J call TRBJ1-3, with 8 positions matching TRBD1. V trimming: 4 bases; J trimming: 2 bases; junction bases outside the gene matches: 8. The germline CDR1 and CDR2 sequences are SGHRS and YFSETQ. This CDR3 is 16 amino acids long. The CDR3 spells CASSDGQGAAGNTIYF. CDR3 sequence (DNA): TGCGCCAGCAGCGATGGACAGGGTGCCGCTGGAAACACCATATATTTT.

This clonotype occurred a few times. The chain recombines TRBV28 with TRBJ2-7; D is ambiguous. The germline V and J ends were trimmed by 6 bases and 1 base, with 13 bases remaining between them. The germline V gene encodes CDR1 MDHEN and CDR2 SYDVKM. This CDR3 has 14 amino acids. In DNA, the CDR3 is TGTGCCAGCAGCCTTAGAGGTTATTCCTACGAGCAGTACTTC. Translation: CASSLRGYSYEQYF.

This clonotype has ten or more counts. The chain recombines TRBV5-6 with TRBJ2-7; TRBD1 agrees at 8 bases. The length of the CDR3 is 14 residues. Per the germline V gene, CDR1 is SGHDT and CDR2 is YYEEEE. V lost 4 bases to trimming and J lost 1 base; unmatched junction nucleotides: 4. CDR3 nucleotides: TGTGCCAGCAGCCACGGGACAGGATCCTACGAGCAGTACTTC. This sequence encodes CASSHGTGSYEQYF.

As for this clonotype: A junction boundary mismatches the germline segment, possibly from a read error. The chain has TRBV7-6 and TRBJ2-1; D is unclear. Germline values: CDR1 SGHVS, CDR2 FNYEAQ. This CDR3 spans 15 amino acids. The DNA of the CDR3 is TGTGCCAGCAGCTCGGGCCCGCCCTCCTACAATAAGCAGTTCTTC. Encoded protein: CASSSGPPSYNKQFF.

This clonotype was picked up many times. The rearrangement uses TRBV7-2 and TRBJ2-7, with D perhaps TRBD1 (5 bases). This CDR3 spans 13 amino acids. V was trimmed by 4 bases and J by 0 bases, leaving 7 bases between them. Per the germline V gene, CDR1 is SGHTA and CDR2 is FQGNSA. In DNA, the CDR3 is TGTGCCAGCAGCTCGACAGCCTCCTACGAGCAGTACTTC. Its translation is CASSSTASYEQYF.

This clonotype has more than one count but fewer than ten. The chain recombines TRBV20-1 with TRBJ1-2; 7 bases are shared with TRBD1. The V segment lost 6 bases and the J segment 5 bases; nucleotides outside the gene matches: 15. Germline CDR1 and CDR2: DFQATT and SNEGSKA (reference sequence). The CDR3 loop spans 15 amino acids. CDR3 sequence: CSAKRTGLGFYGYTF. CDR3 DNA sequence: TGCAGTGCCAAAAGGACAGGACTAGGGTTTTATGGCTACACCTTC.

The chain carries TRBV3-1 and TRBJ2-1; 12 bases align to TRBD2. Per germline, CDR1 LGHDT and CDR2 YNNKEL (reference sequence). With 1 base clipped from V and 8 bases from J, the junction kept 3 bases outside the gene matches. The length of the CDR3 is 15 residues. CDR3 protein: CASSQGTSGTDEQFF. DNA of the CDR3: TGTGCCAGCAGCCAAGGGACTAGCGGGACGGATGAGCAGTTCTTC.

V gene TRBV2 combines with J gene TRBJ2-5; D is undetermined. The CDR3 sequence is 10 residues long. Germline CDR1 and CDR2: SNHLY and FYNNEI. Trimming took off 7 bases at V and 4 bases at J, with 4 bases between the two ends. The CDR3 DNA reads TGTGCCAGCAATAGAGAGACCCAGTACTTC. Translating it yields CASNRETQYF.

The J gene is TRBJ2-1, the V gene TRBV6-6, with 10 bases identical to TRBD2. Trimming removed 0 bases from V and 6 bases from J; junction bases left unmatched: 5. This CDR3 is built from 16 residues. Germline CDR1 is MNHNY and CDR2 is SVGAGI (reference sequence). CDR3 sequence: CASSYSKAGGINEQFF. CDR3 coding DNA: TGTGCCAGCAGTTACTCGAAAGCGGGAGGGATCAATGAGCAGTTCTTC.

The rearrangement links TRBV10-3 to TRBJ1-6; D gene ambiguous. Trimming pared 11 bases from V and 0 bases from J, leaving 20 bases between. The CDR3 has 17 residues. CDR1 is ENHRY and CDR2 is SYGVKD in the germline V gene. CDR3 bases: TGTGCCGTGCGAGGTGAGGTTTCGAGCTCCTATAATTCACCCCTCCACTTT. It is translated as CAVRGEVSSSYNSPLHF.

Remarks on this clonotype: One end of the junction does not line up with germline, which may come from a read error. The chain combines TRBV12-3 or TRBV12-4 with TRBJ1-6; the D is unclear. This CDR3 has 20 residues. The CDR3 here is CASKPPHEPVRHSYNSSLHF. CDR3 bases: TGTGCCAGCAAGCCCCCTCATGAGCCTGTCAGGCACTCCTATAATTCATCCCTCCACTTT.

This clonotype has only a few counts. The chain employs TRBV28 and TRBJ2-5; the D gene is possibly TRBD1 (5 bases). Trimming left V 3 bases short and J 5 bases short, with 16 bases between. The CDR3 is made up of 15 amino acids. Germline V lookup: CDR1 MDHEN, CDR2 SYDVKM. In nucleotides, the CDR3 is TGTGCCAGCAGTTTCCTAGGTAGTCCAGGGGAGACCCAGTACTTC. This sequence encodes CASSFLGSPGETQYF.

The chain carries TRBV7-9 and TRBJ1-1, with 8 positions matching TRBD1. This CDR3 has 14 residues. Trimming at V came to 3 bases and at J to 8 bases, leaving 8 bases not matched to a gene. Germline values: CDR1 SEHNR, CDR2 FQNEAQ (reference sequence). The CDR3 sequence is CASSLGQVDLEAFF. The CDR3 bases are TGTGCCAGCAGCTTGGGACAGGTCGACTTAGAAGCTTTCTTT.

At least ten counts were recorded for this clonotype. The chain recombines TRBV7-2 with TRBJ1-2; TRBD1 might be the D (5 bases). Germline-derived CDR1 and CDR2 are SGHTA and FQGNSA. Trimming took 5 bases from V and 8 from J, leaving 18 bases between them. The CDR3 has 14 residues. The CDR3 sequence: CASSASGGFWGYTF. In nucleotides, the CDR3 is TGTGCCAGCAGCGCGTCGGGGGGGTTTTGGGGCTACACCTTC.

V and J are TRBV4-2 and TRBJ1-6, with no clear D. Germline values: CDR1 LGHNA, CDR2 YNFKEQ. Trimming stripped 0 bases from V and 4 bases from J, with 10 bases between. The CDR3 has 16 amino acids. The CDR3 here is CASSQDPDGYNSPLHF. DNA for the CDR3: TGTGCCAGCAGCCAAGATCCGGACGGATATAATTCACCCCTCCACTTT.

This clonotype showed up many times. The rearrangement joins TRBV7-9 to TRBJ2-1; TRBD2 is a possible D gene (5 bases). The CDR3 is 15 residues long. Looked up from germline, CDR1 is SEHNR and CDR2 is FQNEAQ (reference sequence). V lost 5 bases and J 7 bases, leaving 18 bases between the germline ends. The CDR3 sequence: CASSPARGVGNEQFF. As DNA, the CDR3 is TGTGCCAGCAGCCCCGCCCGGGGTGTAGGTAATGAGCAGTTCTTC.